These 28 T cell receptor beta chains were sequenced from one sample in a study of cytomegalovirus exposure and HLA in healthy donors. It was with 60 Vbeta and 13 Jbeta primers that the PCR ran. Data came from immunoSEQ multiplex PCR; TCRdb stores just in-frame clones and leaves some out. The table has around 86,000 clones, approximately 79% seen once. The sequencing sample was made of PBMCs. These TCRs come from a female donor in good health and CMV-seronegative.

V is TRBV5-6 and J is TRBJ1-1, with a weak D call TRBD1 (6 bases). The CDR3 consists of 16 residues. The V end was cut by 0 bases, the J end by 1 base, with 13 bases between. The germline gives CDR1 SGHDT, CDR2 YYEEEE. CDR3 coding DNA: TGTGCCAGCAGCTTGGGACGGGACACGCGGAACACTGAAGCTTTCTTT. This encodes CASSLGRDTRNTEAFF.

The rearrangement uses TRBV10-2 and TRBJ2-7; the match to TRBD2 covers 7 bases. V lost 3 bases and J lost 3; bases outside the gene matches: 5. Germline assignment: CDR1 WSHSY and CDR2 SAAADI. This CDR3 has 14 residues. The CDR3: CASSEWERDYEQYF. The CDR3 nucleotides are TGCGCCAGCAGTGAATGGGAGCGGGACTACGAGCAGTACTTC.

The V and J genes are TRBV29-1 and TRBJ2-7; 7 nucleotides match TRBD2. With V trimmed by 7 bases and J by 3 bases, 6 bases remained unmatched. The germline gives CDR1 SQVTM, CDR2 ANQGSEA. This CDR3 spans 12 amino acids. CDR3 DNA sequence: TGCAGCGGAACCGGACTAGGCTACGAGCAGTACTTC. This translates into CSGTGLGYEQYF.

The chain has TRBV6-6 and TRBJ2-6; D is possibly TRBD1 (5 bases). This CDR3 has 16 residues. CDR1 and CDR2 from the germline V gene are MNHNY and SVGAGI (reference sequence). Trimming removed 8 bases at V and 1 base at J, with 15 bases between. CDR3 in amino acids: CASYYQGSSGANVLTF. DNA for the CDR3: TGTGCCAGCTACTATCAGGGCTCTTCTGGGGCCAACGTCCTGACTTTC.

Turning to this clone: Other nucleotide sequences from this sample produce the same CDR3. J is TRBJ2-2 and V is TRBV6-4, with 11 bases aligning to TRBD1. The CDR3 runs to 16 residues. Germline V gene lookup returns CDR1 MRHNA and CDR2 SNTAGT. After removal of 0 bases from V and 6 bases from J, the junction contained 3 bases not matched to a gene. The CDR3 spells CASSDSPDRGPGELFF. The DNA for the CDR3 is TGTGCCAGCAGTGACTCGCCGGACAGGGGGCCCGGGGAGCTGTTTTTT.

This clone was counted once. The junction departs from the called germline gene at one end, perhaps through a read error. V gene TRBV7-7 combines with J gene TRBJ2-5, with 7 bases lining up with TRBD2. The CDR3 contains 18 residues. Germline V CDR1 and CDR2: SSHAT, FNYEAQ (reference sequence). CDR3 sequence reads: CASSLSAGRRDYQETQYF. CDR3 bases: TGTGCTAGCAGCTTAAGTGCCGGCCGACGGGACTATCAAGAGACCCAGTACTTC. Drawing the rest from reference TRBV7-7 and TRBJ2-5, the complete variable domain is GAGVSQSPRYKVTKRGQDVTLRCDPISSHATLYWYQQALGQGPEFLTYFNYEAQPDKSGLPSDRFSAERPEGSISTLTIQRTEQRDSAMYRCASSLSAGRRDYQETQYFGPGTRLLVL.

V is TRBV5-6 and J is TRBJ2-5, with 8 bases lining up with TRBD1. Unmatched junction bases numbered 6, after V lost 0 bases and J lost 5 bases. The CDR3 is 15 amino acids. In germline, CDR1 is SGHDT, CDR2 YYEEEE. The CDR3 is CASSLGQGAGETQYF. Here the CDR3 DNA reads TGTGCCAGCAGCTTGGGGCAGGGGGCCGGGGAGACCCAGTACTTC.

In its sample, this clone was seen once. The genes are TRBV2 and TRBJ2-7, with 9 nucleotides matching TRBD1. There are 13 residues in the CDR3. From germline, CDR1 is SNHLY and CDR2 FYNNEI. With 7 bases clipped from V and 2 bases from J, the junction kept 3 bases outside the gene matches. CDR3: CASTRTGAYEQYF. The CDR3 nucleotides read TGTGCCAGCACTCGGACAGGGGCCTACGAGCAGTACTTC.

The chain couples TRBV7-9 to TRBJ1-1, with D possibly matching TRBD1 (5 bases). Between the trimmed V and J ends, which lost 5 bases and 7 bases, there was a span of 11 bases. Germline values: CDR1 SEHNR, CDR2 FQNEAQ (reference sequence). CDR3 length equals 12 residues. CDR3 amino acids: CASSPDSFEAFF. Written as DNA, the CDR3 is TGTGCCAGCAGCCCCGACAGTTTTGAAGCTTTCTTT.

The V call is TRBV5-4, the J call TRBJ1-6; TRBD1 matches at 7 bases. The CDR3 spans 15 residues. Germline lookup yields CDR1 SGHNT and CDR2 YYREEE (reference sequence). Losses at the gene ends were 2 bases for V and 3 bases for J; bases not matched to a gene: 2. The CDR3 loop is CASSFRDSYNSPLHF. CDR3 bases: TGTGCCAGCAGCTTCCGGGACAGCTATAATTCACCCCTCCACTTT.

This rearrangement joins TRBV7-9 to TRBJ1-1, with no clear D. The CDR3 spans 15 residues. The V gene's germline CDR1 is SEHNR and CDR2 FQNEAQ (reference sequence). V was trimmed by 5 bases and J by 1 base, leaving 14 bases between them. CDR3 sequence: CASSPRDLSNTEAFF. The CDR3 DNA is TGTGCCAGCAGCCCCCGAGATTTATCGAACACTGAAGCTTTCTTT. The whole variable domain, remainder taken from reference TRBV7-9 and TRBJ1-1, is DTGVSQNPRHKITKRGQNVTFRCDPISEHNRLYWYRQTLGQGPEFLTYFQNEAQLEKSRLLSDRFSAERPKGSFSTLEIQRTEQGDSAMYLCASSPRDLSNTEAFFGQGTRLTVV.

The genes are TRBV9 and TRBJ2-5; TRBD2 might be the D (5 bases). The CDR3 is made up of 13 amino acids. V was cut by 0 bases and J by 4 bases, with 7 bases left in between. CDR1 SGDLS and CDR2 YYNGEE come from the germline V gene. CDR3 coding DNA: TGTGCCAGCAGCGTAGATGCGGGAGAGACCCAGTACTTC. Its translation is CASSVDAGETQYF.

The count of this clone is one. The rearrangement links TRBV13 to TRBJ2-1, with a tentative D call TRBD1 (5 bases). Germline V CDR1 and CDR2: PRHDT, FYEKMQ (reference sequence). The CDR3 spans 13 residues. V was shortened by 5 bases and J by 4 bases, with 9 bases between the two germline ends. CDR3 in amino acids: CASSPDSYNEQFF. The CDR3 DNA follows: TGTGCCAGCAGCCCCGACAGTTACAATGAGCAGTTCTTC.

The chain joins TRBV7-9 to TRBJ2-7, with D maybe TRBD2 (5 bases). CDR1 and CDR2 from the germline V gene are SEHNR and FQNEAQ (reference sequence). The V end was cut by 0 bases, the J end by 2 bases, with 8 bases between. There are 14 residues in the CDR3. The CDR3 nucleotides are TGTGCCAGCAGCTTAGCGCTAGCTCCCTACGAGCAGTACTTC. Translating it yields CASSLALAPYEQYF. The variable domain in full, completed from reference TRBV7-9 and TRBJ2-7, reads DTGVSQNPRHKITKRGQNVTFRCDPISEHNRLYWYRQTLGQGPEFLTYFQNEAQLEKSRLLSDRFSAERPKGSFSTLEIQRTEQGDSAMYLCASSLALAPYEQYFGPGTRLTVT.

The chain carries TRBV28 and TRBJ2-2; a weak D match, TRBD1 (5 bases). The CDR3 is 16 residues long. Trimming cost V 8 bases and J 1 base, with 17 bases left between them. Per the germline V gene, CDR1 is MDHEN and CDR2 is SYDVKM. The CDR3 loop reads CASDNFGARNTGELFF. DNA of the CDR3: TGTGCCAGCGATAACTTTGGGGCCAGGAACACCGGGGAGCTGTTTTTT.

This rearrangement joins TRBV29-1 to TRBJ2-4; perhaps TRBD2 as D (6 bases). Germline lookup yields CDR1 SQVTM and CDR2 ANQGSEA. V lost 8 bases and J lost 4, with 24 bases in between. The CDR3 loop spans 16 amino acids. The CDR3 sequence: CSFSYGGEVIKNIQYF. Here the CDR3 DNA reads TGCAGCTTCTCGTACGGAGGGGAGGTTATTAAAAACATTCAGTACTTC. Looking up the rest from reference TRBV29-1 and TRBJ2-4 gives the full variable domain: SAVISQKPSRDICQRGTSLTIQCQVDSQVTMMFWYRQQPGQSLTLIATANQGSEATYESGFVIDKFPISRPNLTFSTLTVSNMSPEDSSIYLCSFSYGGEVIKNIQYFGAGTRLSVL.

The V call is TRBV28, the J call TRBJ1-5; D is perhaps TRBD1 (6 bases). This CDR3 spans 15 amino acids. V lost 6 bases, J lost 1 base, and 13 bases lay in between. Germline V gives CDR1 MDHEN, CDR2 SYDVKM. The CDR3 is CASRSQGLSNQPQHF. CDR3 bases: TGTGCCAGCAGATCCCAGGGGTTAAGCAATCAGCCCCAGCATTTT. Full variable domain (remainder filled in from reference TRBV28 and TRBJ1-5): DVKVTQSSRYLVKRTGEKVFLECVQDMDHENMFWYRQDPGLGLRLIYFSYDVKMKEKGDIPEGYSVSREKKERFSLILESASTNQTSMYLCASRSQGLSNQPQHFGDGTRLSIL.

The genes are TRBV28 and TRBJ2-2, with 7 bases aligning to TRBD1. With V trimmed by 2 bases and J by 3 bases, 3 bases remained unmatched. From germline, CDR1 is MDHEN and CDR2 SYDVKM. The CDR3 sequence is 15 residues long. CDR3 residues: CASSLEGADTGELFF. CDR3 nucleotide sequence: TGTGCCAGCAGTTTAGAGGGGGCCGACACCGGGGAGCTGTTTTTT.

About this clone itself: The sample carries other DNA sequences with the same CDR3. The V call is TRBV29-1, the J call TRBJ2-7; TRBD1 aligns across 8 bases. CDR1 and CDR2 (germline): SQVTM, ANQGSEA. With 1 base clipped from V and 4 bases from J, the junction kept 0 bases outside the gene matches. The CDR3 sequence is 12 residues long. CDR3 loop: CSVEGTGYEQYF. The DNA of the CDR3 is TGCAGCGTTGAAGGGACAGGGTACGAGCAGTACTTC.

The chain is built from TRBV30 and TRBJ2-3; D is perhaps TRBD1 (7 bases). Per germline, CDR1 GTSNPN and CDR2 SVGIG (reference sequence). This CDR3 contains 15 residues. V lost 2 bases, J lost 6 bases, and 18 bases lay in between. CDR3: CAWSRRGTVKDTQYF. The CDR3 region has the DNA TGTGCCTGGAGTCGGAGGGGGACAGTTAAGGATACGCAGTATTTT.

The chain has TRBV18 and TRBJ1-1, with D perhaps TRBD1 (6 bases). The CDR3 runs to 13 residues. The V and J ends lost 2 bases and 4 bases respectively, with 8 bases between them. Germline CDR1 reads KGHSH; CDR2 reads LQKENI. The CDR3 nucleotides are TGTGCCAGCTCACCATCACAGGGCACTGAAGCTTTCTTT. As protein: CASSPSQGTEAFF.

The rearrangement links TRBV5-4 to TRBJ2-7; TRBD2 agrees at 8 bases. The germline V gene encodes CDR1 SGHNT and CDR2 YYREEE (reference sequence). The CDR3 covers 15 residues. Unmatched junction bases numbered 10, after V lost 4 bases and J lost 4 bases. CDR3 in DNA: TGTGCCAGCAGCCACTCTGGCGGCGGGGGGTACGAGCAGTACTTC. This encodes CASSHSGGGGYEQYF.

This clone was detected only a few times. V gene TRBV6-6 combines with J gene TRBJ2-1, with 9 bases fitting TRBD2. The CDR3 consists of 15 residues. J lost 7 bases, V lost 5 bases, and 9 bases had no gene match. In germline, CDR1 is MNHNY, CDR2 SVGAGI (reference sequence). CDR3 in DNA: TGTGCCAGCAGTGACTACGGGACTAGCAGGAATGAGCAGTTCTTC. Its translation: CASSDYGTSRNEQFF.

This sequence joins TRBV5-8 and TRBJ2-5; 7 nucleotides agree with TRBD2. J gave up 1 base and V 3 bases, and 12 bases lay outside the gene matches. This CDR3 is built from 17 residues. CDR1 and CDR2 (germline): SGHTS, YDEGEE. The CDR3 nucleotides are TGTGCCAGCAGCTATGAAGGGGCGGGGAGGGCCCAAGAGACCCAGTACTTC. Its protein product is CASSYEGAGRAQETQYF.

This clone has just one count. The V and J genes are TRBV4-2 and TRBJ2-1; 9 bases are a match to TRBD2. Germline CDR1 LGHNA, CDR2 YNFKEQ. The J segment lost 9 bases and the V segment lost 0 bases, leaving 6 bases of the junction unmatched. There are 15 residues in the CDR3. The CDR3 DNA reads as TGTGCCAGCAGCCAAGAGAGCGGGGGGCATAGTGAGCAGTTCTTC. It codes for CASSQESGGHSEQFF.

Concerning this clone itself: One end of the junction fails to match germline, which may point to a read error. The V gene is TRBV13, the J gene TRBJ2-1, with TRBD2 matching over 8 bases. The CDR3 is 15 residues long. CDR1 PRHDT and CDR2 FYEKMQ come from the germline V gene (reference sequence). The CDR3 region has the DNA TGTGCCAGCAGCCTAGGACTAGCCCCCTACAATGAGCAGTTCTTC. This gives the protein CASSLGLAPYNEQFF.

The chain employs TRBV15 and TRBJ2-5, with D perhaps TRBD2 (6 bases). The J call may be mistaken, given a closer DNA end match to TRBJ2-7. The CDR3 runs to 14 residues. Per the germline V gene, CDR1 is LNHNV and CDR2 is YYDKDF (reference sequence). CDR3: CATKREASSYEQYF. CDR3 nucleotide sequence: TGTGCCACCAAAAGGGAGGCGAGCTCCTACGAGCAGTACTTC.

This chain's CDR3 is CSVDSFGLAGGATDTQYF. CDR3 in DNA: TGCAGCGTTGACAGCTTCGGACTAGCGGGAGGGGCCACAGATACGCAGTATTTT. The gene calls are TRBV29-1 and TRBJ2-3; TRBD2 aligns across 15 bases. CDR3 length equals 18 residues. The V segment lost 3 bases and the J segment 2 bases; nucleotides outside the gene matches: 9. Germline values: CDR1 SQVTM, CDR2 ANQGSEA.